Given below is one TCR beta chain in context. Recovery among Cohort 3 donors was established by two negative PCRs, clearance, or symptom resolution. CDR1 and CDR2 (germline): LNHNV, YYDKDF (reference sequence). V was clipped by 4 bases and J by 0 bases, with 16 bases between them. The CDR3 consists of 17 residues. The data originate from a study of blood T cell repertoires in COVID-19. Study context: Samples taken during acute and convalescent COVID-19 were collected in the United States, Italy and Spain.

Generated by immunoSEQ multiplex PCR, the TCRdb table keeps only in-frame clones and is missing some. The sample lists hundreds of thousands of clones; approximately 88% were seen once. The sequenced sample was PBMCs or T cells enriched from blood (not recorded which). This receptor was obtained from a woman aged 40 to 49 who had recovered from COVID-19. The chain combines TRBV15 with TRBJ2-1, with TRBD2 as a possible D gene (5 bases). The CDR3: CATSTRYGGSSYNEQFF. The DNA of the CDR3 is TGTGCCACCAGCACTAGGTATGGAGGAAGCTCCTACAATGAGCAGTTCTTC. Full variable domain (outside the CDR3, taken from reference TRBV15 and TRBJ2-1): DAMVIQNPRYQVTQFGKPVTLSCSQTLNHNVMYWYQQKSSQAPKLLFHYYDKDFNNEADTPDNFQSRRPNTSFCFLDIRSPGLGDTAMYLCATSTRYGGSSYNEQFFGPGTRLTVL.